A selection of T cell receptor beta chains follows, all from one sample in a study of T-cell memory formation after mild COVID-19. Using its own MiXCR run on the 5' RACE reads, TCRdb lists one record per CDR3 protein. The profile shows tens of thousands of distinct CDR3 sequences, less than 15% of them singletons. Specimen: PBMCs or a T cell subset sorted from them (not recorded which). Receptor source: an adult woman who had mild COVID-19 (a few samples of this study predate the infection). Cell type and time point are not known. Each CDR3 is given with its conserved first and last residue.

>TRBV29-1|TRBJ1-1
CSVEIRGARTEAFF
>TRBV20-1|TRBJ2-7
CSAADEGTDWLEQYF
>TRBV25-1|TRBJ2-7
CASSEWAGGEQYF
>TRBV7-3|TRBJ2-3
CASSLFSTDTQYF
>TRBV12-3/TRBV12-4|TRBJ1-1
CASSLGRDEAFF
>TRBV30|TRBJ2-7
CAWVGTNYEQYF
>TRBV9|TRBJ1-1
CASTTLGEAWGSTEAFF
>TRBV10-3|TRBJ1-5
CAISESNQPQHF
>TRBV29-1|TRBJ2-3
CSVTGTPDTQYF
>TRBV27|TRBJ2-7
CASSLVSGLSSYEQYF
>TRBV7-6|TRBJ2-1
CASQGTSGGDEQFF
>TRBV5-6|TRBJ2-1
CASSPAADTMNRDEQFF
>TRBV7-6|TRBJ2-3
CASSEGEQITDTQYF
>TRBV12-3/TRBV12-4|TRBJ2-7
CASSVTPTSSYEQYF
>TRBV2|TRBJ2-7
CASKEGQGWEQYF
>TRBV27|TRBJ2-3
CASSPLGTADTQYF
>TRBV7-8|TRBJ1-2
CASSLAQGANYGYTF
>TRBV5-1|TRBJ1-1
CASSAPGQNTEAFF
>TRBV30|TRBJ2-1
CAWSDSGEQFF
>TRBV4-2|TRBJ2-5
CASSQDSGGQETQYF
>TRBV5-1|TRBJ2-7
CASSADEQYF
>TRBV12-3/TRBV12-4|TRBJ2-7
CASSLRDEQYF
>TRBV7-9|TRBJ1-4
CASSRLAASEKLFF
>TRBV15|TRBJ1-2
CATRGERMDYGYTF
>TRBV5-6|TRBJ2-5
CASSYPTSGGAGTQYF
>TRBV5-1|TRBJ2-1
CASSPTRSTSYNEQFF
>TRBV20-1|TRBJ2-7
CSARSRLALYEQYF
>TRBV10-2|TRBJ1-1
CASRPTENTEAFF
>TRBV20-1|TRBJ2-7
CSAHPGTASYEQYF
>TRBV5-1|TRBJ2-1
CASSRARSSYNEQFF
>TRBV4-2|TRBJ1-5
CASSQGARNQPQHF
>TRBV20-1|TRBJ2-7
CSAQPQGSYEQYF
>TRBV7-9|TRBJ2-7
CASSSPNGRYEQYF
>TRBV6-5|TRBJ1-4
CASRPAGQGYEKLFF
>TRBV15|TRBJ2-3
CATSRDGAGHNTDTQYF
>TRBV7-6|TRBJ2-2
CASSLGTGAFSDTGELFF
>TRBV7-8|TRBJ2-1
CASSLGFTSGDEFF
>TRBV5-6|TRBJ2-1
CASSGGGVLSNEQFF
>TRBV7-9|TRBJ2-7
CASSQGDRGRSEQYF
>TRBV20-1|TRBJ1-2
CSARDSPSLDGYTF
>TRBV5-1|TRBJ2-7
CASSLSWTGGYEQYF
>TRBV30|TRBJ2-2
CAWGATGPTGELFF
>TRBV7-7|TRBJ1-1
CASSLARGTEAFF
>TRBV20-1|TRBJ2-7
CSARDLAGTSYEQYF
>TRBV4-2|TRBJ2-3
CASSQVAEITDTQYF
>TRBV27|TRBJ1-1
CASSLTWGSNTEAFF
>TRBV12-5|TRBJ1-2
CASGFDSYGYTF
>TRBV13|TRBJ2-7
CASRRPGQGAPEQYF
>TRBV7-2|TRBJ2-3
CASSFGAFLFTDTQYF
>TRBV5-1|TRBJ1-6
CASSAGTDFEFSPLHF
>TRBV7-9|TRBJ2-7
CASSLAFGAGHYEQYF
>TRBV6-5|TRBJ2-1
CASSYRQGQPSFNEQFF
>TRBV5-1|TRBJ1-5
CASSLEQGAGQPQHF
>TRBV5-1|TRBJ2-1
CASSADTGSSSYNEQFF
>TRBV5-5|TRBJ2-1
CASSLDLGNEQFF
>TRBV7-2|TRBJ2-1
CASSLVGRYNEQFF
>TRBV7-4|TRBJ2-2
CASRGLPGLARAGELFF
>TRBV12-3/TRBV12-4|TRBJ2-3
CASSPGTRAPDTQYF
>TRBV4-1|TRBJ2-7
CASSRGATDKYEQYF
>TRBV30|TRBJ2-3
CAWSPRGGRGTDTQYF